This T cell receptor (beta chain) was identified in a study of T cell responses to AZD1222 COVID-19 vaccine. Study-wide findings and caveats: Close to half of all spike-specific TCRs reportedly target regions of the variants that are unmutated.

The CDR3 has 14 amino acids. Losses at the gene ends were 3 bases for V and 6 bases for J; bases not matched to a gene: 6. Germline V CDR1 and CDR2: SGDLS, YYNGEE. Concerning this clone itself: Antigen: not known.

The data were produced by immunoSEQ multiplex PCR, yet TCRdb's version contains in-frame clones alone and is incomplete. The sample holds some 180,000 clones, around 93% seen once. The chain joins TRBV9 to TRBJ1-1; 9 positions agree with TRBD1. The starting material was peripheral blood, obtained 28 days after the second dose of the MenACWY control vaccine. This receptor was identified in an adult who received the MenACWY meningococcal vaccine as a control. The CDR3 loop reads CASSAGQGLPEAFF. DNA for the CDR3: TGTGCCAGCAGCGCCGGACAGGGGCTCCCTGAAGCTTTCTTT.